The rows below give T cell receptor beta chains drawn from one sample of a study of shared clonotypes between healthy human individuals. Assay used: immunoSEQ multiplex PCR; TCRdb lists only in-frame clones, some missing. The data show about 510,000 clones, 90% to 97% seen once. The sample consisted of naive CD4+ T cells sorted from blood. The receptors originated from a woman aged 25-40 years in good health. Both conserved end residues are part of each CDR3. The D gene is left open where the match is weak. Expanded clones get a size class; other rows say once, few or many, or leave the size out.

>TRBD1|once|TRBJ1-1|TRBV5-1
TGCGCCAGCAGCTTCGGACAGGGGGCAGAAGCTTTCTTT
CASSFGQGAEAFF
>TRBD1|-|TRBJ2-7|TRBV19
TGTGCCAGTAGGGAGGACAGGGCGTCCTACGAGCAGTACTTC
CASREDRASYEQYF
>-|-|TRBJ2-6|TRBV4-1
TGCGCCAGCAGCCAACCCGTTAAGTGGCAGGCAGCCCGCTCTGGGGCCAACGTCCTGACTTTC
CASSQPVKWQAARSGANVLTF
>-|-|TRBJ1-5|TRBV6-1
TGTGCCAGCAGTGAAGCAAGGGAGATCAATCAGCCCCAGCATTTT
CASSEAREINQPQHF
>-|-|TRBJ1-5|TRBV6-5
TGTGCCAGCAGGCGAGATAGCAATCAGCCCCAGCATTTT
CASRRDSNQPQHF
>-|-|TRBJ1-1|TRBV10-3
TGTGCCATCAGTGGACTACAGAGGAACACTGAAGCTTTCTTT
CAISGLQRNTEAFF
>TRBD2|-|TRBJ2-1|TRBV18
TGTGCCAGCTCACCCCTCCCGGGAGGCCCCTACAATGAGCAGTTCTTC
CASSPLPGGPYNEQFF
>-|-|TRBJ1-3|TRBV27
TGTGCCAGCAGTACATTTATGAGCTCTGGAAACACCATATATTTT
CASSTFMSSGNTIYF
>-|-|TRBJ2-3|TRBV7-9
TGTGCCAGCAGCGTGAGGGCTGATACGCAGTATTTT
CASSVRADTQYF
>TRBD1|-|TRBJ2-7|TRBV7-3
TGTGCCAGCAGCTTAAGTGGGACAGCCTACGAGCAGTACTTC
CASSLSGTAYEQYF
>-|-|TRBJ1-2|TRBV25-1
TGTGCCAGCATGGACGGCCGGTGGGGCTACACCTTC
CASMDGRWGYTF
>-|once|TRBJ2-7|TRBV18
TGTGCCAGCTCACCAAGGGCCCAGGGTCAGTACGAGCAGTACTTC
CASSPRAQGQYEQYF
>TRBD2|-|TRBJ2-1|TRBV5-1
TGCGCCAGCAGCCTCGGGACTAGCGGATACAATGAGCAGTTCTTC
CASSLGTSGYNEQFF
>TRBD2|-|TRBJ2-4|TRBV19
TGTGCCAACAGCTATCGCGGGGGAATAGCCAAAAACATTCAGTACTTC
CANSYRGGIAKNIQYF
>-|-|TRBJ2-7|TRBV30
TGTGCACCCGTCGGGACACAGACCTACGAGCAGTACTTC
CAPVGTQTYEQYF